This T cell receptor (beta chain) was sequenced in a study of blood T cells in healthy people across ages. Regarding the study as a whole: For the donors, CMV status was unknown and possibly confounded expanded clonotype changes.

Details on this clonotype: Antigen: not known.

Germline loops: CDR1 ENHRY, CDR2 SYGVKD. The CDR3 has 13 amino acids. Trimming removed 3 bases from V and 6 bases from J; junction bases left unmatched: 3. The second PCR ran roughly 6 to 11 cycles with a sample-barcoded 5' primer and J-beta primers. A minimum of 3 million CDR3-containing paired-end reads was obtained for each sample. TCRdb reanalysed the 5' RACE reads using MiXCR and keeps one entry per CDR3 protein. The sample lists about 780,000 distinct CDR3 sequences; 46% were seen once. Sequencing used blood. The chain links TRBV10-3 to TRBJ2-7; 9 bases are a match to TRBD1. This receptor was identified in a man older than 75 in good health. The CDR3: CAISETGGAEQYF. The CDR3 region has the DNA TGTGCCATCAGTGAAACAGGGGGCGCCGAGCAGTACTTC.